Each of the 25 T cell receptor beta chains below was sequenced from the same sample in a study of blood T cell repertoires in COVID-19. The assay was immunoSEQ multiplex PCR, and TCRdb's table has in-frame clones only and misses some. The sample lists about 27,000 clones, about 84% seen once, with approximately 46% in the top ten. What was sequenced was peripheral blood. These receptors were collected from a woman older than 75 with acute or convalescent COVID-19.

V is TRBV7-2 and J is TRBJ2-7; D not certain. The CDR3 covers 13 residues. The germline gives CDR1 SGHTA, CDR2 FQGNSA. The germline V and J ends were trimmed by 1 base and 6 bases, with 10 bases remaining between them. The CDR3 DNA follows: TGTGCCAGCAGCTTAGTACTTACTGGCGAGCAGTACTTC. Translated: CASSLVLTGEQYF.

The chain carries TRBV30 and TRBJ2-1; D perhaps matches TRBD2 (5 bases). Trimming shortened V by 4 bases and J by 7 bases, and 11 bases separated the two germline ends. CDR3 length: 12 residues. Germline-derived CDR1 and CDR2 are GTSNPN and SVGIG (reference sequence). CDR3 region: CAWKFPGNEQFF. The CDR3 nucleotides are TGTGCCTGGAAATTCCCGGGAAATGAGCAGTTCTTC.

This clone was counted once. The rearrangement links TRBV28 to TRBJ1-2; D is uncertain. Trimming pared 6 bases from V and 10 bases from J, leaving 12 bases between. This CDR3 has 11 residues. The germline V gene encodes CDR1 MDHEN and CDR2 SYDVKM. This CDR3 is CASSRGPHYTF. In DNA form, the CDR3 reads TGTGCCAGCAGCCGAGGGCCCCACTACACCTTC.

V usage is TRBV19 and J usage is TRBJ2-1, with D perhaps matching TRBD2 (6 bases). There are 16 residues in the CDR3. The V gene lost 9 bases and the J gene lost 0 bases, with 18 bases spanning the gap. The V gene's germline CDR1 is LNHDA and CDR2 SQIVND (reference sequence). CDR3 protein: CASSRQIAASYNEQFF. CDR3 sequence (DNA): TGTGCCAGCTCCCGGCAAATAGCGGCCTCCTACAATGAGCAGTTCTTC.

The chain links TRBV13 to TRBJ1-6, with D possibly TRBD1 on 5 matching bases. The CDR3 consists of 15 residues. With 4 bases removed from V and 9 bases from J, the gap between germline ends came to 16 bases. CDR1 and CDR2 from the germline V gene are PRHDT and FYEKMQ (reference sequence). The CDR3 spells CASSYNSGSGSPLHF. DNA for the CDR3: TGTGCCAGCAGCTACAACTCAGGGTCGGGTTCACCCCTCCACTTT.

In DNA form, the CDR3 reads TGTGCCAGCAGTTCGGACACGAACACTGAAGCTTTCTTT. It specifies CASSSDTNTEAFF. V gene TRBV2 combines with J gene TRBJ1-1, with D possibly being TRBD1 (5 bases). CDR3 length: 13 amino acids. Trimming removed 5 bases at V and 1 base at J, with 8 bases between. The germline CDR1 and CDR2 sequences are SNHLY and FYNNEI.

This chain connects TRBV7-2 to TRBJ2-7; maybe TRBD2 (6 bases). Trimming removed 1 base at V and 2 bases at J, with 15 bases between. Germline CDR1 reads SGHTA; CDR2 reads FQGNSA. The CDR3 length is 16 residues. The CDR3 loop reads CASSLEGPGGPYEQYF. CDR3 nucleotides: TGTGCCAGCAGCTTAGAAGGCCCCGGGGGTCCCTACGAGCAGTACTTC.

The V call is TRBV27, the J call TRBJ2-6; tentatively, D is TRBD2 (6 bases). In germline, CDR1 is MNHEY, CDR2 SMNVEV (reference sequence). V lost 4 bases, J lost 3 bases, and 10 bases lay in between. The CDR3 spans 15 residues. DNA for the CDR3: TGTGCCAGCAGTTCCCGGGGGAGTGGGGCCAACGTCCTGACTTTC. Encoded protein: CASSSRGSGANVLTF. The full variable domain, in which reference TRBV27 and TRBJ2-6 provide the parts outside the CDR3, is EAQVTQNPRYLITVTGKKLTVTCSQNMNHEYMSWYRQDPGLGLRQIYYSMNVEVTDKGDVPEGYKVSRKEKRNFPLILESPSPNQTSLYFCASSSRGSGANVLTFGAGSRLTVL.

CDR3 nucleotide sequence: TGTGCCAGCAGCTTCATGACAGGGACCTTTAACTATGGCTACACCTTC. Translated: CASSFMTGTFNYGYTF. The J gene is TRBJ1-2, the V gene TRBV11-2; 7 bases are shared with TRBD1. The CDR3 loop spans 16 amino acids. CDR1 is SGHAT, CDR2 FQNNGV, per germline. V gave up 3 bases and J gave up 1 base; unmatched junction bases: 8.

The V and J genes are TRBV11-3 and TRBJ2-3; TRBD1 matches at 8 bases. The V gene end was trimmed by 5 bases and the J gene end by 2 bases; junction bases not matched to a gene: 6. The CDR3 contains 15 residues. Germline values: CDR1 SGHNT, CDR2 YENEEA. CDR3 bases: TGTGCCAGCAGCCCCGGACAGGGACCCACAGATACGCAGTATTTT. This sequence encodes CASSPGQGPTDTQYF.

This clone was counted a few times. The chain couples TRBV27 to TRBJ1-1; 10 nucleotides line up with TRBD1. The length of the CDR3 is 15 residues. Trimming at V came to 2 bases and at J to 1 base, leaving 1 base not matched to a gene. CDR1 MNHEY and CDR2 SMNVEV come from the germline V gene (reference sequence). CDR3 sequence reads: CASSLGTGANTEAFF. The CDR3 nucleotides read TGTGCCAGCAGTTTAGGGACAGGGGCGAACACTGAAGCTTTCTTT.

V gene TRBV28 combines with J gene TRBJ1-3, with D maybe TRBD1 (6 bases). CDR1 MDHEN and CDR2 SYDVKM come from the germline V gene. The CDR3 covers 14 residues. Trimming took off 6 bases at V and 2 bases at J, with 11 bases between the two ends. The CDR3 here is CASSPDSTGNTIYF. CDR3 in DNA: TGTGCCAGCAGCCCGGACAGTACTGGAAACACCATATATTTT.

The gene calls are TRBV18 and TRBJ1-2; TRBD1 matches at 7 bases. This CDR3 has 12 amino acids. Trimming cost V 1 base and J 7 bases; bases outside gene matches: 0. Germline loops: CDR1 KGHSH, CDR2 LQKENI. The CDR3 DNA sequence: TGTGCCAGCTCACCACGGACAGGTGGCTACACCTTC. This codes for CASSPRTGGYTF.

V and J are TRBV7-9 and TRBJ2-7; D gene unclear. V gave up 5 bases and J gave up 5 bases, with 10 bases separating them. The length of the CDR3 is 12 residues. CDR1 SEHNR and CDR2 FQNEAQ come from the germline V gene (reference sequence). The CDR3 bases are TGTGCCAGCAGCCCGACTCTAGACGAGCAGTACTTC. As protein: CASSPTLDEQYF. Complete variable domain (other parts from reference TRBV7-9 and TRBJ2-7): DTGVSQNPRHKITKRGQNVTFRCDPISEHNRLYWYRQTLGQGPEFLTYFQNEAQLEKSRLLSDRFSAERPKGSFSTLEIQRTEQGDSAMYLCASSPTLDEQYFGPGTRLTVT.

Only a few counts were recorded for this clone. CDR3 residues: CASSVVAGSYEQYF. The CDR3 DNA is TGTGCCAGCAGCGTAGTCGCAGGGTCCTACGAGCAGTACTTC. The gene calls are TRBV9 and TRBJ2-7, with D possibly being TRBD1 (5 bases). Trimming removed 0 bases at V and 1 base at J, with 8 bases between. The CDR3 consists of 14 residues. Germline assignment: CDR1 SGDLS and CDR2 YYNGEE.

Points on this clone: The same CDR3 is also encoded by other DNA sequences in this sample. This chain uses TRBV5-1 with TRBJ2-7; D unresolved. Germline values: CDR1 SGHRS, CDR2 YFSETQ. Deletions cut 0 bases from V and 0 bases from J, with 7 bases between. This CDR3 is built from 14 residues. The CDR3 loop reads CASSLVGSSYEQYF. Here the CDR3 DNA reads TGCGCCAGCAGCTTGGTCGGGTCCTCCTACGAGCAGTACTTC.

The chain joins TRBV7-2 to TRBJ1-5; D gene ambiguous. Between the trimmed V and J ends, which lost 4 bases and 0 bases, there was a span of 4 bases. The CDR3 extends over 13 amino acids. Germline assignment: CDR1 SGHTA and CDR2 FQGNSA. Written as DNA, the CDR3 is TGTGCCAGCAGCTCTTATAGCAATCAGCCCCAGCATTTT. This encodes CASSSYSNQPQHF.

The rearrangement links TRBV27 to TRBJ2-6; D is ambiguous. Per the germline V gene, CDR1 is MNHEY and CDR2 is SMNVEV (reference sequence). This CDR3 has 13 amino acids. The germline V and J ends were trimmed by 4 bases and 1 base, with 2 bases remaining between them. The CDR3 DNA is TGTGCCAGCAGTTCTTCTGGGGCCAACGTCCTGACTTTC. Amino acid sequence: CASSSSGANVLTF.

V gene TRBV28 combines with J gene TRBJ2-7, with 13 bases fitting TRBD2. The CDR3 totals 16 residues. V was clipped by 3 bases and J by 2 bases; unmatched bases: 4. Germline V CDR1 and CDR2: MDHEN, SYDVKM. The chain's CDR3 is CASSFGLAGATYEQYF. CDR3 sequence (DNA): TGTGCCAGCAGTTTTGGACTAGCGGGGGCGACCTACGAGCAGTACTTC.

The V call is TRBV3-1 (or the pseudogene TRBV3-2), the J call TRBJ2-5, with 9 bases fitting TRBD2. Trimming removed 1 base from V and 1 base from J; junction bases left unmatched: 1. The CDR3 sequence is 15 residues long. CDR1 LGHDT and CDR2 YNNKEL come from the germline V gene (reference sequence). CDR3 in amino acids: CASSQASGIQETQYF. The CDR3, as DNA: TGTGCCAGCAGCCAAGCTAGCGGGATCCAAGAGACCCAGTACTTC.

The genes are TRBV5-1 and TRBJ2-1; no definite D call. The germline CDR1 and CDR2 sequences are SGHRS and YFSETQ. V was cut by 0 bases and J by 6 bases, with 7 bases left in between. This CDR3 contains 13 residues. CDR3 nucleotides: TGCGCCAGCAGCTTGGATAGCTCCAATGAGCAGTTCTTC. Amino acids: CASSLDSSNEQFF.

The V and J genes are TRBV7-9 and TRBJ2-3, with D perhaps matching TRBD2 (5 bases). Trimming took 5 bases from V and 6 from J, leaving 18 bases between them. The CDR3 is 15 amino acids. The germline V gene encodes CDR1 SEHNR and CDR2 FQNEAQ (reference sequence). The CDR3 here is CASSPAGSRTDTQYF. The CDR3 DNA sequence: TGTGCCAGCAGCCCGGCGGGTTCCCGGACGGATACGCAGTATTTT.

The V and J genes are TRBV5-1 and TRBJ1-2; D is perhaps TRBD1 (5 bases). Germline V gene lookup returns CDR1 SGHRS and CDR2 YFSETQ. The V end was cut by 0 bases, the J end by 7 bases, with 10 bases between. The CDR3 has 13 residues. The CDR3 DNA is TGCGCCAGCAGCTTGGAGTGGGACTCTGGCTACACCTTC. Its translation: CASSLEWDSGYTF.

The chain employs TRBV2 and TRBJ1-1; 8 bases line up with TRBD1. V was pared by 1 base and J by 3 bases, with 1 base of the junction left unmatched. This CDR3 is built from 14 residues. The germline gives CDR1 SNHLY, CDR2 FYNNEI. Here the CDR3 reads CASSEGTGYTEAFF. Written as DNA, the CDR3 is TGTGCCAGCAGTGAAGGGACAGGGTACACTGAAGCTTTCTTT.

V usage is TRBV18 and J usage is TRBJ1-5; D may be TRBD1 (5 bases). V lost 2 bases and J lost 5, with 10 bases in between. The germline V gene encodes CDR1 KGHSH and CDR2 LQKENI. This CDR3 is 14 amino acids long. CDR3 region: CASSPTGGDQPQHF. The CDR3 bases are TGTGCCAGCTCACCAACCGGGGGGGATCAGCCCCAGCATTTT. Variable domain in full (rest from reference TRBV18 and TRBJ1-5): NAGVMQNPRHLVRRRGQEARLRCSPMKGHSHVYWYRQLPEEGLKFMVYLQKENIIDESGMPKERFSAEFPKEGPSILRIQQVVRGDSAAYFCASSPTGGDQPQHFGDGTRLSIL.